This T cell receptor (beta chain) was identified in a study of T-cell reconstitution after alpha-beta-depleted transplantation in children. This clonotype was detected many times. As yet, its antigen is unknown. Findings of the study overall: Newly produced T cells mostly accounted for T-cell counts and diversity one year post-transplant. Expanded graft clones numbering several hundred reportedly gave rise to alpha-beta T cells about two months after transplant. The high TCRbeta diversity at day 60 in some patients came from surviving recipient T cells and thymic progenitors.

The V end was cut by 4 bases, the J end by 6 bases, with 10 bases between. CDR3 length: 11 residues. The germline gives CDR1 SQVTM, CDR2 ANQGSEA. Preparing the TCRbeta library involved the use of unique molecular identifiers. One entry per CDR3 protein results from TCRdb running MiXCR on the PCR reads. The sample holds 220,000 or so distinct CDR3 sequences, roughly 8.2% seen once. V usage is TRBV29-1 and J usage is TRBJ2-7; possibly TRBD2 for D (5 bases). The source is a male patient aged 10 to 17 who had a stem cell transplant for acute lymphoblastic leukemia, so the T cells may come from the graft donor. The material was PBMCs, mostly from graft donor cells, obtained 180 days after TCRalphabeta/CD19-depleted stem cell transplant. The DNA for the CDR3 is TGCAGCGTTGCTTTTGCGGGCGAGCAGTACTTC. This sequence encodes CSVAFAGEQYF.